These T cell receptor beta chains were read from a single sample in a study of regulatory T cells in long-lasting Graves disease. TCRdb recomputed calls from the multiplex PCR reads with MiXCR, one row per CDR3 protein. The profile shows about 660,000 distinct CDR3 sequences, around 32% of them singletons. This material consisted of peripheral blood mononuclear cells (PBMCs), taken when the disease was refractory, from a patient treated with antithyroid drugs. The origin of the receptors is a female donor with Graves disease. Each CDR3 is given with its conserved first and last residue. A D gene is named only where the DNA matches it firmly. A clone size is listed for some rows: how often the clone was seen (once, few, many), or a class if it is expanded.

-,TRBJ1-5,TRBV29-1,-,CSPREGKHQPQHF,TGCAGCCCCAGGGAAGGGAAGCATCAGCCCCAGCATTTT
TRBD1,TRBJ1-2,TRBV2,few,CASREDRTNYGYTF,TGTGCCAGCAGGGAGGACAGGACCAACTATGGCTACACCTTC
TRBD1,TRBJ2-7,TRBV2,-,CVSSRDLTGGSEQYF,TGTGTCAGCAGTAGGGATCTTACAGGGGGCAGCGAGCAGTACTTC
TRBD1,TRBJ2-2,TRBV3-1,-,CASSQVDRVSGELFF,TGTGCCAGCAGCCAAGTGGACAGGGTTTCCGGGGAGCTGTTTTTT
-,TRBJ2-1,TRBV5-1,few,CASSRDGSGEQFF,TGCGCCAGCAGCCGGGACGGATCTGGGGAGCAGTTCTTC
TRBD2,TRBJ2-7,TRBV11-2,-,CASSPPRREGLYEQYF,TGTGCCAGCAGCCCGCCCCGGCGGGAGGGACTCTACGAGCAGTACTTC
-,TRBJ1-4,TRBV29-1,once,CSARDEKLFF,TGCAGCGCTAGGGATGAAAAACTGTTTTTT
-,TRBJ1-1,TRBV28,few,CASSLSSRLAFF,TGTGCCAGCAGTTTGAGCTCGCGGTTAGCTTTCTTT
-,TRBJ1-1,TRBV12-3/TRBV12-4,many,CASSFLGSGEAFF,TGTGCCAGCAGTTTCCTCGGCAGCGGCGAAGCTTTCTTT
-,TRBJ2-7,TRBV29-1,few,CSVLTGGYEQYF,TGCAGCGTCCTGACCGGAGGGTACGAGCAGTACTTT
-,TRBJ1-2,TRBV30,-,CAWSHVFGGYTF,TGTGCCTGGAGTCATGTGTTCGGCGGCTACACCTTC
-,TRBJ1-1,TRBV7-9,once,CASSLARFGGGSNTEAFF,TGTGCCAGCAGCTTAGCAAGGTTTGGGGGAGGGTCGAACACTGAAGCTTTCTTT
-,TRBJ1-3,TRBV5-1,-,CASSLGRSRAGNTIYF,TGCGCCAGCAGCCTGGGACGCTCGCGAGCGGGAAACACCATATATTTT
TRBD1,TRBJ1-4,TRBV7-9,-,CASSLKTRGPGEKLFF,TGTGCCAGCAGCTTAAAAACCAGGGGGCCGGGTGAAAAACTGTTTTTT
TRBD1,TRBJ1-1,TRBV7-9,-,CASSMRGDRENTEAFF,TGTGCCAGCAGCATGAGGGGGGACAGGGAGAACACTGAAGCTTTCTTT
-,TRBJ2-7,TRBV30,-,CAWSFGPLYEQYF,TGTGCCTGGAGTTTTGGGCCCCTCTACGAGCAGTACTTC
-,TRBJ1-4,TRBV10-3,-,CAISESGETGKLFF,TGTGCCATCAGTGAGTCGGGGGAAACTGGAAAACTGTTTTTT
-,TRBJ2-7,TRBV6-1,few,CASYGLATRKQYF,TGTGCCAGCTATGGGTTAGCCACGCGAAAGCAGTACTTC
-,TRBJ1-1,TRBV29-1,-,CSVEGQNTGAFF,TGCAGCGTTGAAGGCCAGAACACTGGAGCTTTCTTT
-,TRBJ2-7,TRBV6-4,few,CASSYPGTGSHEQYF,TGTGCCAGCAGTTACCCCGGGACCGGGAGCCACGAGCAGTACTTC
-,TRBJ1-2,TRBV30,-,CAWRRGGYTF,TGTGCCTGGAGGAGAGGAGGCTACACCTTC
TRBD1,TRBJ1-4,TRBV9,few,CASSVAAGTGEEKLFF,TGTGCCAGCAGCGTAGCCGCCGGGACAGGGGAGGAAAAACTGTTTTTT
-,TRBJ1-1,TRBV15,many,CATSRVTNTEAFF,TGTGCCACCAGCAGAGTTACGAACACTGAAGCTTTCTTT
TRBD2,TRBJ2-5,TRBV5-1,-,CASSSGTRWAQETQYF,TGCGCCAGCAGCTCCGGGACTAGGTGGGCACAAGAGACCCAGTACTTC
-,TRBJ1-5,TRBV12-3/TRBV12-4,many,CASSLKGGWGNQPQHF,TGTGCCAGCAGTTTAAAAGGAGGATGGGGAAATCAGCCCCAGCATTTT
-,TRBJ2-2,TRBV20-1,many,CSARGRNTGELFF,TGCAGTGCTAGGGGGCGCAACACCGGGGAGCTGTTTTTT
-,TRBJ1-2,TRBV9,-,CASSVTPDADYGYTF,TGTGCCAGCAGCGTAACCCCAGACGCGGACTATGGCTACACCTTC
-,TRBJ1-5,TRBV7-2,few,CASSSRVLSNQPQHF,TGTGCCAGCAGCTCCAGGGTGCTTAGCAATCAGCCCCAGCATTTT
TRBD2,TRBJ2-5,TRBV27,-,CASSPWTSGPERPQETQYF,TGTGCCAGCAGTCCCTGGACTAGCGGTCCTGAGAGGCCCCAAGAGACCCAGTACTTC